This TCR beta chain was obtained from a study of T cells in Graves' hyperthyroidism and ophthalmopathy. The study, taken as a whole, reports: Researchers found most expanded thyroid clonotypes above 0.001 in blood as well. The model anticipated ophthalmopathy a median approximately 6.7 months pre-onset.

Pregnant or lactating patients were excluded, as were those with uncontrolled infection or other autoimmune disease. The diagnostic basis comprised clinical symptoms, serum thyroxine and TRAb, thyroid ultrasound and orbital computed tomography. Many counts were recorded for this clonotype. No antigen is known for it. Amplified regions were TCR beta CDR3 sequences from RNA transcripts. An initial round of RT-PCR targeting the TCR CDR3 relied on the HTBI primer set. Each CDR3 protein gets one entry after TCRdb re-called the multiplex PCR reads with MiXCR. The table shows 550,000 to 700,000 distinct CDR3 sequences, with 46% occurring only once. V lost 1 base to trimming and J lost 1 base, with 7 bases between them. This CDR3 is 14 amino acids long.

The specimen was peripheral blood or thyroid tissue (not recorded which). The gene calls are TRBV12-3 or TRBV12-4 and TRBJ1-1, with D hard to call. The receptor's source is an adult woman with Graves' disease, either hyperthyroidism or ophthalmopathy (not recorded which). CDR3 DNA: TGTGCCAGCAGTTTAGGTGTAGAGAACACTGAAGCTTTCTTT. Its translation: CASSLGVENTEAFF.